This T cell receptor (beta chain) emerged from a study of T cell responses to AZD1222 COVID-19 vaccine. Study-wide points: When two AZD1222 doses had been given, Spike-specific TCR breadth and depth rose. Of spike-specific TCRs, nearly half reportedly target regions left unmutated in variants.

Assay used: immunoSEQ multiplex PCR; TCRdb lists only in-frame clones, some missing. The sample holds some 150,000 clones; 75% to 95% are singletons and the top ten take under 4%. There are 13 residues in the CDR3. Germline-derived CDR1 and CDR2 are SGHVS and FQNEAQ. The junction had 4 bases not matched to a gene; V was cut back by 6 bases and J by 5 bases. Notes on this clone: The antigen is undetermined.

The J gene is TRBJ1-5, the V gene TRBV7-8, with 7 bases fitting TRBD1. The receptor was derived from an adult who received the AZD1222 COVID-19 vaccine. The sequenced sample was peripheral blood, obtained 28 days after the second AZD1222 dose. The DNA for the CDR3 is TGTGCCAGCAGTCAGGACAGGTATCAGCCCCAGCATTTT. This encodes CASSQDRYQPQHF.